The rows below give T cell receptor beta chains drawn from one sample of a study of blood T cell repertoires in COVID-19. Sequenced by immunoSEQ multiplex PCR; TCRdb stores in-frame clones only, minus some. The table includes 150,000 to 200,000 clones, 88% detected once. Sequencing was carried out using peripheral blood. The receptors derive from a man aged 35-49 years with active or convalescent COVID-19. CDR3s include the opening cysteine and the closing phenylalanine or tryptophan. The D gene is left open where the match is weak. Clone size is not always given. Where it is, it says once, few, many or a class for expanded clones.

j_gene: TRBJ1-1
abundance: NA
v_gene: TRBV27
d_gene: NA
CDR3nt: TGTGCCAGCAGTTTATGGGGGGGCATGAACACTGAAGCTTTCTTT
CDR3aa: CASSLWGGMNTEAFF

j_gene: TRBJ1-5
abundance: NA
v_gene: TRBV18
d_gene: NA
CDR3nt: TGTGCCAGCTCACCGTCGACAGATAGCAATCAGCCCCAGCATTTT
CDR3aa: CASSPSTDSNQPQHF

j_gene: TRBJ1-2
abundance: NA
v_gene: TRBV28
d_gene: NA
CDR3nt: TGTGCCAGCAGTTTAATTGATTTCTTGGGGGCGGCTTTCTATGGCTACACCTTC
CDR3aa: CASSLIDFLGAAFYGYTF

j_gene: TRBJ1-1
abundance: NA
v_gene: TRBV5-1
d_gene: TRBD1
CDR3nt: TGCGCCAGCAGCTTGCGTGGACAGGGAATGAACACTGAAGCTTTCTTT
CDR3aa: CASSLRGQGMNTEAFF

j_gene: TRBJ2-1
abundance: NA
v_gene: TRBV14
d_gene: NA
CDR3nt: TGTGCCAGCAGGAGTCGGGGAGAGCAGTTCTTC
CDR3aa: CASRSRGEQFF

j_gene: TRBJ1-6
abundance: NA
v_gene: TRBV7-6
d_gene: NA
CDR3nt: TGTGCCAGCAGCTTAGCACAGGAATCCTATAATTCACCCCTCCACTTT
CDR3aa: CASSLAQESYNSPLHF

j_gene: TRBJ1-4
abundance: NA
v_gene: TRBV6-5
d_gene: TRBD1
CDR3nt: TGTGCCAGCAGTAAGGGACAGAACCCCGAAAAACTGTTTTTT
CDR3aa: CASSKGQNPEKLFF

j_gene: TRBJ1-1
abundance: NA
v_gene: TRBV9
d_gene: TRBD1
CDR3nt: TGTGCCAGCAGCGTACGCGACAGGGGAGCCACTGAAGCTTTCTTT
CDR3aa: CASSVRDRGATEAFF

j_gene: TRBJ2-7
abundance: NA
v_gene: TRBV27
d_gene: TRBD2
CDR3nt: TGTGCCAGCACGAACGGGGGGACGGAAGGCTCCTACGAGCAGTACTTC
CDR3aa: CASTNGGTEGSYEQYF

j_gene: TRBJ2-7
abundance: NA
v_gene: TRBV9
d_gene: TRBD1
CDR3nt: TGTGCCAGCAGCCCCAGTAGGGGACAGGGGTATGAGCAGTACTTC
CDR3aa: CASSPSRGQGYEQYF

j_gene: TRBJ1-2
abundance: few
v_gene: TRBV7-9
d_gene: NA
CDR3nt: TGTGCCAGCAGCTTAGGCCCCCTTTACAGTTCACGAGGGTATGGCTACACCTTC
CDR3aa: CASSLGPLYSSRGYGYTF

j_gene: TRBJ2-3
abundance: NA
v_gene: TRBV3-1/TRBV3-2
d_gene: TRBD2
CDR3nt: TGTGCCAGCAGCCCCCTAGCGGGAAGCACAGATACGCAGTATTTT
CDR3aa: CASSPLAGSTDTQYF

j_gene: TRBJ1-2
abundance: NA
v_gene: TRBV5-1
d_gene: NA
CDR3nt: TGCGCCAGCAGCTTGGGTGGGGGGGCCGACTTCTATGGCTACACCTTC
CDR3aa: CASSLGGGADFYGYTF

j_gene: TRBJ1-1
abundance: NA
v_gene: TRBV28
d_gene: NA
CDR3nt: TGTGCCACCGGTAACACTGAAGCTTTCTTT
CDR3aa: CATGNTEAFF

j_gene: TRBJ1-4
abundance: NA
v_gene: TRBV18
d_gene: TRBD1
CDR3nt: TGTGCCAGCAAAAACGCAGGGGGAGAAAAACTGTTTTTT
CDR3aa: CASKNAGGEKLFF

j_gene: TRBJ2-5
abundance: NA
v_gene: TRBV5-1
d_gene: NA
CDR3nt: TGCGCCAGCAGCTTGGGGACAGAAGAGACCCAGTACTTC
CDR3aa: CASSLGTEETQYF

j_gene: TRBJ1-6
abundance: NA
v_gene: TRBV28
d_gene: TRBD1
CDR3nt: TGTGCCAGCAGTTCGGGGGAGGGGACAGGGACGATCTCCCTCCACTTT
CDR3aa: CASSSGEGTGTISLHF

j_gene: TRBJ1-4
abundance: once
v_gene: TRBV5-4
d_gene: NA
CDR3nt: TGTGCCAGCAGCCGGCAACAGGGTGGGCCGGAGATTGCAACTAATGAAAAACTGTTTTTT
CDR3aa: CASSRQQGGPEIATNEKLFF

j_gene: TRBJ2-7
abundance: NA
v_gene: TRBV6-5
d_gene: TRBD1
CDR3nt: TGTGCCAGCAGTACCCGACAGGGATTAGCCTACGAGCAGTACTTC
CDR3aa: CASSTRQGLAYEQYF

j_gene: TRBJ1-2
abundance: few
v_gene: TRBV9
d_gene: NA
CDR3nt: TGTGCCAGCAGCCCGCGGGGAGAGCAGCCTAACTATGGCTACACCTTC
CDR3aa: CASSPRGEQPNYGYTF

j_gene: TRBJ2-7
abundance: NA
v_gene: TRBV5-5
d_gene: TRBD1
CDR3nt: TGTGCCAGCACCCCGACAGGGGACTCCTACGAGCAGTACTTC
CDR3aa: CASTPTGDSYEQYF

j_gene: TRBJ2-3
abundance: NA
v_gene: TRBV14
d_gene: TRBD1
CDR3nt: TGTGCCAGCAGCCAGAGACAGGGAACAGATACGCAGTATTTT
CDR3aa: CASSQRQGTDTQYF

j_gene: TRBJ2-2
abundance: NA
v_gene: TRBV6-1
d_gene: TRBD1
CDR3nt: TGTGCCAGCAGTGAACAGGGGGCCTGGACCGGGGAGCTGTTTTTT
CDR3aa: CASSEQGAWTGELFF

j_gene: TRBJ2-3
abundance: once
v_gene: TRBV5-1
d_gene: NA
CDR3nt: TGCGCCAGCAGCTTTTCACGAGCAGATACGCAGTATTTT
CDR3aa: CASSFSRADTQYF

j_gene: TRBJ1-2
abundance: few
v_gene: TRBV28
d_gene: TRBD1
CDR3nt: TGTGCCAGCAGTTCAGCACCGACAGGGGGCGCGCATGGCTACACCTTC
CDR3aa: CASSSAPTGGAHGYTF

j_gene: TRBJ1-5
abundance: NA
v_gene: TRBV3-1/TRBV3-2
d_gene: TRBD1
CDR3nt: TGTGCCAGCAGCCAAAGGGGGGGACAGGGGGCTCGCCAGCCCCAGCATTTT
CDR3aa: CASSQRGGQGARQPQHF

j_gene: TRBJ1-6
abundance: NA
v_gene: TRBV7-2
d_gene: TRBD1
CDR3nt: TGTGCCAGCAGCTTAGATCAGGGGGCCTATAATTCACCCCTCCACTTT
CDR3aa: CASSLDQGAYNSPLHF

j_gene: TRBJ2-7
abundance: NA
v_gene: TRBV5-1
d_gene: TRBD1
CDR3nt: TGCGCCAGCAGCTTGGAGGGGACAGGGGGTGGCGAGCAGTACTTC
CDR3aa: CASSLEGTGGGEQYF

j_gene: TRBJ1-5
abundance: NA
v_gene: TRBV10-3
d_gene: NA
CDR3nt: TGTGCCATCAGTGAGTCCAGGGGAAGCGGTCAGCCCCAGCATTTT
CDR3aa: CAISESRGSGQPQHF

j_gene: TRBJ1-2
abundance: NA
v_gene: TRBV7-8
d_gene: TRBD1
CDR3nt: TGTGCCAGCAGCTTAGGAACAGGGGCGTTCGGCTACACCTTC
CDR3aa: CASSLGTGAFGYTF

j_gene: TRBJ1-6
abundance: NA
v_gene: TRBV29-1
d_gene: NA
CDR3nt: TGCAGCGTTGGTGGAGGGAGTGATTCACCCCTCCACTTT
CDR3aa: CSVGGGSDSPLHF

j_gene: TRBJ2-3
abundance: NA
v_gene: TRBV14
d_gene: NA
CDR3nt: TGTGCCAGCAGCCAAGGCGTCTCTAGCACAGATACGCAGTATTTT
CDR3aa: CASSQGVSSTDTQYF

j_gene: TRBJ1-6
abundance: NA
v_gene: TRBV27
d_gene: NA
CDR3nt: TGTGCCAGCAGTTTGAAGACAGCCTATAATTCACCCCTCCACTTT
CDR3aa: CASSLKTAYNSPLHF

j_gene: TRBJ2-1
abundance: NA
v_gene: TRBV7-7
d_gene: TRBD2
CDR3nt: TGTGCTAGCAGCCAAGAACTAGCGGGAGCCTCCTACAATGAGCAGTTCTTC
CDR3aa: CASSQELAGASYNEQFF

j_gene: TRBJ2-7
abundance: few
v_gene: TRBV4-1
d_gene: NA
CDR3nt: TGCGCCAGCAGCGCGACGACTAGAGGATACTACGAGCAGTACTTC
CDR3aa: CASSATTRGYYEQYF

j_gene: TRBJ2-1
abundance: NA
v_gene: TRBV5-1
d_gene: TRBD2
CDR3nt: TGCGCCAGCAGCTTGGTGCTAGCGGGAGCCAATGAGCAGTTCTTC
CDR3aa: CASSLVLAGANEQFF

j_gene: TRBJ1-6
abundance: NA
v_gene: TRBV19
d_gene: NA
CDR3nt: TGTGCCAGTAGTACGGGCAGGGCGAGCTCCTATAATTCACCCCTCCACTTT
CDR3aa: CASSTGRASSYNSPLHF

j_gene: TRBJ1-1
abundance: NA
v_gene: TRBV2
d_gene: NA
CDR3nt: TGTGCCAGCAGTAAATCTAACACTGAAGCTTTCTTT
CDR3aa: CASSKSNTEAFF

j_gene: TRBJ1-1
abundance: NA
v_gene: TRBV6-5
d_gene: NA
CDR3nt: TGTGCCAGCAGGGGTGTCAGCGCTGAAGCTTTCTTT
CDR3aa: CASRGVSAEAFF

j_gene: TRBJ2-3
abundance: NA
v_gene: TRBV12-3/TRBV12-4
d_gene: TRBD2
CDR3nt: TGTGCCAGCAGCCGGGGGGAGTATACGCAGTATTTT
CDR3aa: CASSRGEYTQYF

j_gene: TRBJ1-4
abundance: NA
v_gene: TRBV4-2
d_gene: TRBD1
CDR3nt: TGTGCCAGCAGCCAAGATCGAGAAAGGGGGCATGAAAAACTGTTTTTT
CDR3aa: CASSQDRERGHEKLFF

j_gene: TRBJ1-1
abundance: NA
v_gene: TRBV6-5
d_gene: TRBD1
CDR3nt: TGTGCCAACGAACAGGGGTTGGGACGGAACACTGAAGCTTTCTTT
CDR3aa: CANEQGLGRNTEAFF

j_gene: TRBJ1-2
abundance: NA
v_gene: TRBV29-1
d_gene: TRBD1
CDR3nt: TGCAGCGTTGAAGATCAGGGGGTGGAAGGCTACACCTTC
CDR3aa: CSVEDQGVEGYTF

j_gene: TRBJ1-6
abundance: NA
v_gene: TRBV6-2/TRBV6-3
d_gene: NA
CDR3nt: TGTGCCAGCAGTTTCGGTGGGCCTGGGTCCTCCTATAATTCACCCCTCCACTTT
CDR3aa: CASSFGGPGSSYNSPLHF

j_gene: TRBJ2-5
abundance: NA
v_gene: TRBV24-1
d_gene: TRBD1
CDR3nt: TGTGCCACCAGTGATTCCCGAGGGACAGGGGAGACCCAGTACTTC
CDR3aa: CATSDSRGTGETQYF

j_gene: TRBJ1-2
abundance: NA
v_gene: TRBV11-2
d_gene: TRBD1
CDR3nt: TGTGCCAGCAGCTTAGGGGGGACAGGGGGCAGAGGCTACACCTTC
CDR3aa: CASSLGGTGGRGYTF

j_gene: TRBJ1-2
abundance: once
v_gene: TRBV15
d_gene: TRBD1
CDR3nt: TGTGCCACCAGCAGAGACCACAGGGGGCTTGGCTACACCTTC
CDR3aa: CATSRDHRGLGYTF

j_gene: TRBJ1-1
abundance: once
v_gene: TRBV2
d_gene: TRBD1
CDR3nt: TGTGCCAGCAGTACAGGGGTGAACACTGAAGCTTTCTTT
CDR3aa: CASSTGVNTEAFF

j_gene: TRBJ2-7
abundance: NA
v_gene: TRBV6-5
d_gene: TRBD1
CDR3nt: TGTGCCAGCAGGGTGGATGGGACAGGGGTCGACGAGCAGTACTTC
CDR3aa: CASRVDGTGVDEQYF

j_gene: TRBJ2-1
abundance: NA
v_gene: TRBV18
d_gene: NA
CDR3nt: TGTGCCAGCTCACCCACGGTATATAATGAGCAGTTCTTC
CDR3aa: CASSPTVYNEQFF

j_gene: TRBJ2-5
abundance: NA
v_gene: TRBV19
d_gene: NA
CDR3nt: TGTGCCACCGCACACGGGACATTAGAGACCCAGTACTTC
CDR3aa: CATAHGTLETQYF

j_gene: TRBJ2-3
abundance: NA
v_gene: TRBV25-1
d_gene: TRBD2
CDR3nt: TGTGCCAGCGGAGCGGGAGGGGGAGATACGCAGTATTTT
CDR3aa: CASGAGGGDTQYF

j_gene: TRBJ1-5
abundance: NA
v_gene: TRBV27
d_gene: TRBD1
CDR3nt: TGTGCCAGCAGTTTATTAGGGGACAGTAATCAGCCCCAGCATTTT
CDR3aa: CASSLLGDSNQPQHF

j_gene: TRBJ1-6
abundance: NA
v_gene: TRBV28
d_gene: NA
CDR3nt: TGTGCCAGCACCTCTCCGGGCCCTGTGTCCGGGGCCCTCCACTTT
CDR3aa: CASTSPGPVSGALHF

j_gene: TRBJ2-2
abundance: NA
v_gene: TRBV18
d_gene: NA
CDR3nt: TGTGCCAGCTCACCCGTCGGGGTAGCGGCGAACACCGGGGAGCTGTTTTTT
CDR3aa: CASSPVGVAANTGELFF